The clone carrying this T cell receptor (beta chain) showed up just once. The CDR3 loop spans 14 amino acids. V was pared by 3 bases and J by 7 bases, with 10 bases between. From germline, CDR1 is SGHAT and CDR2 FQNNGV. This sample is drawn from a study of T cell responses to AZD1222 COVID-19 vaccine. This table comes from immunoSEQ multiplex PCR, and its TCRdb copy is limited to in-frame clones, with some not included. The repertoire includes about 150,000 clones, roughly 90% of them detected once, and approximately 1.6% sits in the top ten. The sequences come from peripheral blood, collected 28 days after the second AZD1222 dose. V and J are TRBV11-2 and TRBJ1-6; D unresolved. The sequence was collected from an adult who received the AZD1222 COVID-19 vaccine. The CDR3 spells CASSLTLDNSPLHF. In DNA form, the CDR3 reads TGTGCCAGCAGCTTGACTTTGGACAATTCACCCCTCCACTTT.